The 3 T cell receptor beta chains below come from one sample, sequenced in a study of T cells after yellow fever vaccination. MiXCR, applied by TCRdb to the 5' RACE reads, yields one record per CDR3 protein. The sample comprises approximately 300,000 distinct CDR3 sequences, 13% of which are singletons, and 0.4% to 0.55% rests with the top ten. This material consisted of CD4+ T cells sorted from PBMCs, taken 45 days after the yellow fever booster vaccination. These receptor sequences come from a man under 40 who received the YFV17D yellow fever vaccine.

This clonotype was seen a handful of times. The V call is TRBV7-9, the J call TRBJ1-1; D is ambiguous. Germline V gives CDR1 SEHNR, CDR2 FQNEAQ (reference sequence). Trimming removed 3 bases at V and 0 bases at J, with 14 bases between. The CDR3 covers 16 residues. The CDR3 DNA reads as TGTGCCAGCAGCTTGGGTCTGATGCTCTTGAACACTGAAGCTTTCTTT. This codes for CASSLGLMLLNTEAFF.

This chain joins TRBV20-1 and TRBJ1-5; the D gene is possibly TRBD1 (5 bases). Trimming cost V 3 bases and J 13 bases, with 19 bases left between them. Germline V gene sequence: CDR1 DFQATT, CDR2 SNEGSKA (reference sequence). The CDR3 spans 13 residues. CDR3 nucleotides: TGCAGTGCTAGCCGCTCCGGGACGGACCCGCAGCATTTT. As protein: CSASRSGTDPQHF.

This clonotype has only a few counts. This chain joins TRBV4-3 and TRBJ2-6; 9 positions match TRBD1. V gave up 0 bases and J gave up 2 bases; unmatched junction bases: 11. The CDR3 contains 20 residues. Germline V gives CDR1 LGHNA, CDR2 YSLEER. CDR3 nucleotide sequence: TGCGCCAGCAGCCAAGATGATCCTGGACAGGGGTTGGCTGGGGCCAACGTCCTGACTTTC. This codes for CASSQDDPGQGLAGANVLTF.